Given below is one TCR beta chain in context. The table lists this clone with a count of one. Its cognate antigen has yet to be identified. Base qualities are missing; no much larger clone stands one base away. A second Seattle source provided samples from volunteer blood donors who had recovered from COVID-19. The collaborating institutions used their own protocols to collect whole blood in K2EDTA tubes. For TCRbeta analysis, collaborators shipped samples as frozen whole blood, isolated PBMCs, or DNA extracted from either of those sample types. The data were taken from a study of blood T cell repertoires in COVID-19 (dated by TCRdb to about 2020). About the investigation overall: Samples from collaborators originated in the United States, Italy and Spain and spanned both the acute and convalescent phases of COVID-19. The material from the prospective study consisted of cDNA or gDNA derived from T cells, B-cell-depleted T cells, or PBMCs. The dataset comprised deeply sampled blood TCRbeta repertoires from subjects exposed to, actively infected with, or recovered from COVID-19. The repertoires were released in a freely available public database meant as a resource for research on the immune response to SARS-CoV-2. The samples were drawn from the first 160 participants of the ongoing ImmuneRACE study and from about 1,200 subjects provided by 6 global collaborators. The sample metadata nearly always contained a de-identified subject ID, COVID-19 status, age in years and sex. HLA class I and class II types, where available, came from metadata supplied by the sample provider rather than from assay-based typing.

V and J are truncated by 10 bases and 2 bases respectively, leaving an intervening sequence of 14 bases. From the cysteine through the phenylalanine, the CDR3 covers 13 amino acids. Only the CDR3 portion is preserved as DNA: 39 bases, with reading frame beginning at the first base. In the germline V gene, CDR1 corresponds to SGHTA and CDR2 to FQGNSA. The investigation overall reported the following: The amount of clinical and demographic metadata varied by source and participant and was provided uncurated.

The immunoSEQ Assay, a bias-controlled multiplex PCR, was used to amplify TCRbeta CDR3 regions from genomic DNA. The original pipeline was this. The number of nucleated cells in each sample was estimated from the amplification of reference gene primers within the assay. To quantify the absolute abundance of each unique TCRbeta CDR3 rearrangement, sequence reads were collapsed and filtered. For each sample, productive Simpson clonality was calculated as the square root of Simpson's diversity index across productive rearrangements. Drawn from immuneACCESS, this table holds only the in-frame rearrangements with V and J called that TCRdb kept. Clones are partly lost; checked studies trace under half to an unresolved V gene and leave the rest unexplained. V and J calls and clone size are given by that table; D and trimming were obtained from the DNA. This sample holds fewer than 200,000 clones; under 85% were observed only once. Jointly, the top ten make up roughly 1.2% of the sample.

Sequencing was performed on peripheral blood. The TCR sequence derives from a man in his sixties who had recovered from COVID-19. The sequence links TRBV7-2 to TRBJ1-2, with the D gene uncertain. The CDR3 is CATSAQQNYGYTF. The base sequence is TGTGCCACCTCGGCTCAACAGAACTATGGCTACACCTTC. The full variable domain, with segments outside the CDR3 supplied by the reference TRBV7-2 and TRBJ1-2 proteins, appears as GAGVSQSPSNKVTEKGKDVELRCDPISGHTALYWYRQSLGQGLEFLIYFQGNSAPDKSGLPSDRFSAERTGGSVSTLTIQRTQQEDSAVYLCATSAQQNYGYTFGSGTRLTVV.